Listed below are T cell receptor beta chains from one sample, sequenced in a study of human thymus T cells. Profiling relied on immunoSEQ multiplex PCR, and the TCRdb table lists in-frame clones only, not all of them. Here the sample spans some 130,000 clones, around 94% being singletons. Sample: thymus tissue. These receptors were taken from a boy younger than two with a congenital heart defect but otherwise immunologically healthy. Each CDR3 is given with its conserved first and last residue. A D gene is named only where the DNA matches it firmly.

v_gene,d_gene,j_gene,CDR3aa
TRBV7-9,TRBD2,TRBJ2-3,CASSPLADGGDTQYF
TRBV7-2,NA,TRBJ1-2,CASSFQAHGYTF
TRBV4-3,NA,TRBJ2-4,CASSPGTGGGRLAKNIQYF
TRBV7-9,TRBD1,TRBJ1-2,CASSHRDRGRDYPGYTF
TRBV19,TRBD2,TRBJ2-3,CASSPRLAGGPDTQYF
TRBV30,TRBD1,TRBJ1-2,CAWTLTGAADGYTF
TRBV4-3,NA,TRBJ1-6,CASSAQAEGRLDSPLHF
TRBV5-1,NA,TRBJ2-5,CASSYRPGPMGQETQYF
TRBV6-1,NA,TRBJ2-6,CASSERDTSTGPSGANVLTF
TRBV21-1,NA,TRBJ1-1,CASSTVPGHPSDVNTEAFF
TRBV7-3,TRBD2,TRBJ2-3,CASSHAAGLAGDPVDTQYF
TRBV4-2,TRBD2,TRBJ2-5,CASSQSRIAGGLGETQYF
TRBV11-2,NA,TRBJ1-3,CASSFRKVGVRRGNTIYF
TRBV7-3,NA,TRBJ2-5,CASSGTPQETQYF
TRBV9,TRBD2,TRBJ2-5,CASSRIGSGGARETQYF
TRBV4-3,TRBD2,TRBJ2-1,CASSQRGARKLAGVIDEQFF
TRBV11-3,TRBD1,TRBJ2-2,CASSEEQGANTGELFF
TRBV10-1,NA,TRBJ2-3,CASSESKRPSTDTQYF
TRBV6-6,NA,TRBJ1-1,CASKGGQLNTEAFF
TRBV30,NA,TRBJ1-2,CAWNCNTYGYTF
TRBV7-2,NA,TRBJ1-5,CASSLYHQWDSDLLQPQHF
TRBV28,TRBD1,TRBJ2-5,CASSSGTGEETQYF
TRBV6-4,TRBD1,TRBJ1-1,CASSEEGGKRGTEAFF
TRBV7-9,NA,TRBJ2-1,CASRRGGLPDEQFF
TRBV5-1,TRBD1,TRBJ1-6,CASSSGDRANSPLHF
TRBV5-1,NA,TRBJ2-7,CASSLGGVDLGEQYF
TRBV2,TRBD1,TRBJ2-3,CASSPRGPTPTMEDTQYF
TRBV28,TRBD2,TRBJ2-3,CASSFQAGGPDTQYF
TRBV2,NA,TRBJ1-1,CASSVGSGTEAFF
TRBV4-2,TRBD2,TRBJ2-3,CASSPSPGLAGVSTDTQYF
TRBV23-1,NA,TRBJ1-3,CASSRPTPSSGNTIYF
TRBV28,NA,TRBJ1-6,CASSSRQVPGSSYNSPLHF
TRBV7-9,NA,TRBJ2-3,CASSQGGSTDTQYF
TRBV4-1,TRBD2,TRBJ2-1,CASSQDGLAAEEEQFF
TRBV19,NA,TRBJ1-2,CASSIGDNYGYTF
TRBV5-4,TRBD2,TRBJ2-1,CAARRGGYNEQFF
TRBV30,NA,TRBJ1-4,CAWSVRGLYNEKLFF
TRBV30,TRBD1,TRBJ1-2,CAWRRQGSYGYTF
TRBV30,NA,TRBJ1-2,CAFQGDGYTF
TRBV28,NA,TRBJ1-5,CASSLNRYRQPQHF
TRBV5-6,NA,TRBJ2-5,CASSFTVMKTQYF
TRBV19,TRBD2,TRBJ2-3,CASRMRGGRRTDTQYF
TRBV27,TRBD2,TRBJ2-3,CASSLLAGTDTQYF
TRBV6-6,TRBD2,TRBJ2-7,CASSDPSGNSYEQYF